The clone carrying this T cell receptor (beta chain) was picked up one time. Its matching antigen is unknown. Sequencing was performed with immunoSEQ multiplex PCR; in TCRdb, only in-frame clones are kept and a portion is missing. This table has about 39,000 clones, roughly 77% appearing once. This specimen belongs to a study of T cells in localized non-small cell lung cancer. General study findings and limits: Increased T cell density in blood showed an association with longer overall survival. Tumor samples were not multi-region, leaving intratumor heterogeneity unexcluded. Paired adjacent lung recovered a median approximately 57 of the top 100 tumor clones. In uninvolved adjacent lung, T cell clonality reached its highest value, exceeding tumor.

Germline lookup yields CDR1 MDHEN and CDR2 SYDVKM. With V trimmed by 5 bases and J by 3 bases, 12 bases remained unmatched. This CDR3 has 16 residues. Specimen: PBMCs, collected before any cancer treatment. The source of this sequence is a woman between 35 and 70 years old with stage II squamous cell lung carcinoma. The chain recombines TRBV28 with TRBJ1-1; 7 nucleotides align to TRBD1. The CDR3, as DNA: TGTGCCAGCAGTGACCCCACGGGACAGTCCTACACTGAAGCTTTCTTT. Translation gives CASSDPTGQSYTEAFF.